The 27 T cell receptor beta chains in this list originate from one sample, sequenced in a study of shared T cell receptors in the human thymus. Assay: immunoSEQ multiplex PCR; the TCRdb copy retains only in-frame clones and omits some. The data contain about 660,000 clones, approximately 90% of them singletons. The same sample was also used in a study of human thymus T cells.

Sequenced sample: thymocytes. These receptor sequences come from a boy in the first two years of life with a congenital heart defect.

The chain is built from TRBV4-2 and TRBJ1-1; the D is unclear. Germline assignment: CDR1 LGHNA and CDR2 YNFKEQ. Trimming pared 0 bases from V and 2 bases from J, leaving 13 bases between. The CDR3 consists of 16 residues. Written as DNA, the CDR3 is TGTGCCAGCAGCCAAGATCTGGTAGCCGTAAACACTGAAGCTTTCTTT. Translating it yields CASSQDLVAVNTEAFF.

This chain links TRBV4-1 with TRBJ2-7, with 9 bases that match TRBD1. Germline CDR1 is MGHRA and CDR2 is YSYEKL. The J segment lost 2 bases and the V segment lost 2 bases, leaving 4 bases of the junction unmatched. The CDR3 contains 15 residues. The CDR3 sequence is CASSQRRDRAYEQYF. CDR3 coding DNA: TGCGCCAGCAGCCAACGCCGGGACAGGGCCTACGAGCAGTACTTC.

The chain is built from TRBV11-2 and TRBJ2-1; 12 bases map to TRBD2. CDR1 is SGHAT, CDR2 FQNNGV, per germline. The CDR3 covers 18 residues. V was pared by 5 bases and J by 4 bases, with 12 bases of the junction left unmatched. The CDR3 DNA reads as TGTGCCAGCAGCCCGGGGACAGCTAGCGGGAGGGGATACAATGAGCAGTTCTTC. Translation: CASSPGTASGRGYNEQFF. Using reference TRBV11-2 and TRBJ2-1 for the parts outside the CDR3, the full variable domain is EAGVAQSPRYKIIEKRQSVAFWCNPISGHATLYWYQQILGQGPKLLIQFQNNGVVDDSQLPKDRFSAERLKGVDSTLKIQPAKLEDSAVYLCASSPGTASGRGYNEQFFGPGTRLTVL.

The rearrangement joins TRBV29-1 to TRBJ1-5; D may be TRBD1 (5 bases). There are 14 residues in the CDR3. The germline V and J ends were trimmed by 4 bases and 0 bases, with 10 bases remaining between them. The germline CDR1 and CDR2 sequences are SQVTM and ANQGSEA. The CDR3 protein is CSVAPGGSNQPQHF. CDR3 DNA sequence: TGCAGCGTTGCCCCCGGGGGTAGCAATCAGCCCCAGCATTTT. Drawing the rest from reference TRBV29-1 and TRBJ1-5, the complete variable domain is SAVISQKPSRDICQRGTSLTIQCQVDSQVTMMFWYRQQPGQSLTLIATANQGSEATYESGFVIDKFPISRPNLTFSTLTVSNMSPEDSSIYLCSVAPGGSNQPQHFGDGTRLSIL.

This sequence joins TRBV5-5 and TRBJ2-7; 9 nucleotides align to TRBD1. Unmatched junction bases numbered 6, after V lost 0 bases and J lost 5 bases. The germline V gene encodes CDR1 SGHKS and CDR2 YYEKEE (reference sequence). This CDR3 is 15 amino acids long. CDR3 nucleotide sequence: TGTGCCAGCAGCTTGGGCAGACAGGGGGGCGACGAGCAGTACTTC. This codes for CASSLGRQGGDEQYF. The variable domain in full, completed from reference TRBV5-5 and TRBJ2-7, reads DAGVTQSPTHLIKTRGQQVTLRCSPISGHKSVSWYQQVLGQGPQFIFQYYEKEERGRGNFPDRFSARQFPNYSSELNVNALLLGDSALYLCASSLGRQGGDEQYFGPGTRLTVT.

The rearrangement joins TRBV4-2 to TRBJ2-7; 7 nucleotides match TRBD2. This CDR3 has 17 residues. V gave up 0 bases and J gave up 2 bases; unmatched junction bases: 10. Germline assignment: CDR1 LGHNA and CDR2 YNFKEQ. The CDR3 coding sequence is TGTGCCAGCAGCCAAGATTCAACTAGCGCACGTCCCTACGAGCAGTACTTC. Translation gives CASSQDSTSARPYEQYF.

The rearrangement uses TRBV27 and TRBJ2-3, with 16 bases that match TRBD2. CDR3 length: 18 amino acids. Per germline, CDR1 MNHEY and CDR2 SMNVEV (reference sequence). V was clipped by 8 bases and J by 4 bases; unmatched bases: 12. CDR3 residues: CASRRKGTSGRVSDTQYF. For the CDR3, the DNA is TGTGCCAGCCGGAGGAAAGGGACTAGCGGGAGGGTATCAGATACGCAGTATTTT.

V and J are TRBV20-1 and TRBJ2-7; D gene unclear. The CDR3 is made up of 11 amino acids. Trimming shortened V by 6 bases and J by 0 bases, and 6 bases separated the two germline ends. CDR1 DFQATT and CDR2 SNEGSKA come from the germline V gene (reference sequence). This CDR3 reads CSASCSYEQYF. As DNA, the CDR3 is TGCAGTGCGTCTTGCTCCTACGAGCAGTACTTC.

This clone has just one count. The chain joins TRBV6-5 to TRBJ2-1; TRBD2 matches 10 bases. Germline CDR1 is MNHEY and CDR2 is SVGAGI. This CDR3 contains 15 residues. After removal of 6 bases from V and 8 bases from J, the junction contained 10 bases not matched to a gene. Here the CDR3 reads CASRTSGVLEDEQFF. The DNA for the CDR3 is TGTGCCAGCAGAACTAGCGGGGTCCTTGAAGATGAGCAGTTCTTC.

The chain is built from TRBV10-1 and TRBJ2-7, with TRBD2 matching 9 bases. Germline CDR1 and CDR2: WNHNN and SYGVQD (reference sequence). This CDR3 has 15 amino acids. With 3 bases clipped from V and 4 bases from J, the junction kept 7 bases outside the gene matches. The CDR3 spells CASSDPSGRMYEQYF. CDR3 coding DNA: TGCGCCAGCAGTGACCCCAGCGGGAGGATGTACGAGCAGTACTTC.

This chain links TRBV5-5 with TRBJ2-1; D might be TRBD2 (7 bases). The CDR3 totals 17 residues. Germline-derived CDR1 and CDR2 are SGHKS and YYEKEE (reference sequence). V lost 1 base and J 5 bases, leaving 19 bases between the germline ends. CDR3 sequence reads: CASSLLGGQRENNEQFF. The DNA of the CDR3 is TGTGCCAGCAGCTTGCTCGGCGGACAGCGGGAAAACAATGAGCAGTTCTTC.

The chain is built from TRBV13 and TRBJ2-1; 8 positions match TRBD2. The CDR3 is 17 residues long. V was pared by 4 bases and J by 5 bases, with 13 bases of the junction left unmatched. Germline values: CDR1 PRHDT, CDR2 FYEKMQ (reference sequence). In DNA, the CDR3 is TGTGCCAGCAGCTCGGGGGTTAGCGGGATCCGGAACAATGAGCAGTTCTTC. Translating it yields CASSSGVSGIRNNEQFF.

CDR3 in DNA: TGTGCCAGCAGTTACTACACTAGCGGGAGACGGGAGACCCAGTACTTC. Protein product: CASSYYTSGRRETQYF. The chain couples TRBV6-5 to TRBJ2-5, with 11 bases fitting TRBD2. The J segment lost 5 bases and the V segment lost 1 base, leaving 6 bases of the junction unmatched. Germline assignment: CDR1 MNHEY and CDR2 SVGAGI. CDR3 size: 16 residues.

The chain joins TRBV29-1 to TRBJ2-3; weak D call: TRBD2 (7 bases). The CDR3 runs to 15 residues. Germline CDR1 is SQVTM and CDR2 is ANQGSEA. Trimming shortened V by 7 bases and J by 3 bases, and 20 bases separated the two germline ends. This CDR3 is CSALGPGRGTDTQYF. The CDR3 region has the DNA TGCAGCGCTCTCGGTCCGGGGAGGGGGACAGATACGCAGTATTTT.

V usage is TRBV7-9 and J usage is TRBJ1-3; 7 positions agree with TRBD1. CDR3 length equals 16 residues. Trimming took 1 base from V and 0 from J; bases not matched to a gene: 3. Looked up from germline, CDR1 is SEHNR and CDR2 is FQNEAQ (reference sequence). The DNA of the CDR3 is TGTGCCAGCAGCTTAGAGGGACAGCTCTCTGGAAACACCATATATTTT. This codes for CASSLEGQLSGNTIYF.

The CDR3 bases are TGTGCCATCAGTAAAGGGGGGGGGAATCAGCCCCAGCATTTT. Amino acids: CAISKGGGNQPQHF. The chain recombines TRBV10-3 with TRBJ1-5, with TRBD1 as a possible D gene (6 bases). The germline V and J ends were trimmed by 5 bases and 4 bases, with 12 bases remaining between them. Germline V gives CDR1 ENHRY, CDR2 SYGVKD. The CDR3 spans 14 residues.

The V call is TRBV28, the J call TRBJ2-7, with 15 bases that match TRBD2. The length of the CDR3 is 16 residues. V lost 4 bases and J lost 1; bases outside the gene matches: 2. CDR1 and CDR2 (germline): MDHEN, SYDVKM. The CDR3 DNA is TGTGCCAGCAGTTCCGGACTAGCGGGAGGGTCCTACGAGCAGTACTTC. It is translated as CASSSGLAGGSYEQYF.

Turning to this clone: The same CDR3 is also encoded by other DNA sequences in this sample. This chain links TRBV25-1 with TRBJ2-5, with 7 bases identical to TRBD1. In germline, CDR1 is MGHDK, CDR2 SYGVNS. The CDR3 is made up of 14 amino acids. The junction had 5 bases not matched to a gene; V was cut back by 2 bases and J by 5 bases. CDR3 bases: TGTGCCAGCAGTGAAAGGGGACAGCAGGAGACCCAGTACTTC. Its protein product is CASSERGQQETQYF.

The chain combines TRBV15 with TRBJ1-5; possibly TRBD1 for D (6 bases). This CDR3 has 18 amino acids. V was shortened by 3 bases and J by 0 bases, with 18 bases between the two germline ends. Germline CDR1 and CDR2: LNHNV and YYDKDF (reference sequence). The CDR3 is CATSRGGRQLASNQPQHF. In DNA form, the CDR3 reads TGTGCCACCAGCAGGGGGGGGCGACAACTCGCTAGCAATCAGCCCCAGCATTTT.

The chain links TRBV27 to TRBJ2-7; D may be TRBD1 (6 bases). V was clipped by 5 bases and J by 3 bases, with 23 bases between them. Germline V lookup: CDR1 MNHEY, CDR2 SMNVEV (reference sequence). The CDR3 contains 17 residues. CDR3 region: CASSPQARVGGLYEQYF. The CDR3 DNA sequence: TGTGCCAGCAGTCCCCAAGCGCGCGTAGGGGGTCTCTACGAGCAGTACTTC.

The chain employs TRBV4-3 and TRBJ2-1; TRBD2 aligns across 13 bases. With 1 base clipped from V and 7 bases from J, the junction kept 7 bases outside the gene matches. The V gene's germline CDR1 is LGHNA and CDR2 YSLEER. The length of the CDR3 is 17 residues. Written as DNA, the CDR3 is TGCGCCAGCAGCCAAGGGACTAGCGGGAGTGGGAAAAATGAGCAGTTCTTC. It is translated as CASSQGTSGSGKNEQFF.

The V and J genes are TRBV7-2 and TRBJ2-7, with 8 bases lining up with TRBD2. V was clipped by 3 bases and J by 5 bases; unmatched bases: 12. Germline V CDR1 and CDR2: SGHTA, FQGNSA. This CDR3 is 16 amino acids long. The CDR3 protein is CASSLFTAGTRDEQYF. DNA for the CDR3: TGTGCCAGCAGCTTGTTCACGGCCGGGACTAGGGACGAGCAGTACTTC.

The J gene is TRBJ2-7, the V gene TRBV27, with 11 bases identical to TRBD2. V dropped 0 bases and J dropped 5; count of bases not matched to a gene: 3. Per germline, CDR1 MNHEY and CDR2 SMNVEV (reference sequence). This CDR3 contains 15 residues. The CDR3 region has the DNA TGTGCCAGCAGTTTATCAGGGACTAGCGGCCACGAGCAGTACTTC. Translating gives CASSLSGTSGHEQYF.

This clone was counted between two and nine times. J is TRBJ2-5 and V is TRBV27; TRBD1 aligns across 7 bases. The DNA matches TRBJ2-7 better at its end, which makes the J call doubtful. This CDR3 has 14 residues. Germline values: CDR1 MNHEY, CDR2 SMNVEV (reference sequence). The CDR3 here is CASATGTEAYEQYF. The CDR3, as DNA: TGTGCCAGCGCTACTGGGACAGAAGCCTACGAGCAGTACTTC.

In nucleotides, the CDR3 is TGCAGCGCCAAAGTAGCGGCCGACACAGATACGCAGTATTTT. It is translated as CSAKVAADTDTQYF. V gene TRBV29-1 combines with J gene TRBJ2-3, with a weak D call TRBD2 (6 bases). Per the germline V gene, CDR1 is SQVTM and CDR2 is ANQGSEA. Trimming took 7 bases from V and 2 from J, leaving 16 bases between them. This CDR3 is 14 amino acids long.

The chain uses TRBV28 and TRBJ2-2; D is unresolved. The V end lost 3 bases, the J end lost 2 bases, and 10 bases lay between the germline ends. CDR3 length: 15 residues. Germline assignment: CDR1 MDHEN and CDR2 SYDVKM. DNA for the CDR3: TGTGCCAGCAGTTTCTGTCTACCAAACACCGGGGAGCTGTTTTTT. Its translation is CASSFCLPNTGELFF.

For the CDR3, the DNA is TGTGCCAGTAGTGTATGGACGGAGGACTATGGCTACACCTTC. Translating gives CASSVWTEDYGYTF. The rearrangement uses TRBV19 and TRBJ1-2; D gene ambiguous. V shed 5 bases and J shed 3 bases, with 13 bases lying between them. There are 14 residues in the CDR3. Germline-derived CDR1 and CDR2 are LNHDA and SQIVND (reference sequence).